A single sample gave rise to the 7 T cell receptor beta chains below, sequenced in a study of regulatory T cells in long-lasting Graves disease. Through Arm-PCR of CDR3 regions and iRepertoire HTBI primers, TCR beta libraries were built. MiXCR was run by TCRdb on the multiplex PCR reads, yielding one entry per CDR3 protein. The data contain about 470,000 distinct CDR3 sequences, around 20% of them seen just once; the ten biggest clones take up 7% to 9.5%. Time point described: persistent/refractory GD, antithyroid drugs over 5 years with positive TRAb. The TCR library was made from RNA that had been extracted from PBMCs in TRIzol. This sample comprised peripheral blood mononuclear cells (PBMCs), obtained when the disease was refractory, from a patient treated with antithyroid drugs. These receptors were collected from a female donor with Graves disease.

This clonotype was detected many times. The chain carries TRBV2 and TRBJ1-3, with 8 bases lining up with TRBD1. Per the germline V gene, CDR1 is SNHLY and CDR2 is FYNNEI. The CDR3 runs 15 residues. V shed 1 base and J 3 bases; nucleotides not matched to a gene: 2. CDR3 in amino acids: CASSEDRGGGNTIYF. The DNA of the CDR3 is TGTGCCAGCAGTGAAGACAGGGGGGGTGGAAACACCATATATTTT.

V is TRBV7-9 and J is TRBJ2-7; 8 positions agree with TRBD2. The CDR3 totals 15 residues. Germline-derived CDR1 and CDR2 are SEHNR and FQNEAQ (reference sequence). Losses at the gene ends were 5 bases for V and 8 bases for J; bases not matched to a gene: 14. In DNA, the CDR3 is TGTGCCAGCAGCCCCCAGCGGGGGCCTGGAGCGAAGCAGTACTTC. Its protein product is CASSPQRGPGAKQYF. The full variable domain, in which reference TRBV7-9 and TRBJ2-7 provide the parts outside the CDR3, is DTGVSQNPRHKITKRGQNVTFRCDPISEHNRLYWYRQTLGQGPEFLTYFQNEAQLEKSRLLSDRFSAERPKGSFSTLEIQRTEQGDSAMYLCASSPQRGPGAKQYFGPGTRLTVT.

This clonotype is a singleton in its sample. The gene calls are TRBV6-5 and TRBJ2-7; TRBD2 might be the D (6 bases). V was cut by 0 bases and J by 6 bases, with 12 bases left in between. Germline values: CDR1 MNHEY, CDR2 SVGAGI. This CDR3 is 14 amino acids long. The CDR3 nucleotides are TGTGCCAGCAGTTACTCGACTAGATCGGGCGAGCAGTACTTC. It encodes CASSYSTRSGEQYF.

In its sample, this clonotype was seen a few times. The gene calls are TRBV9 and TRBJ2-7, with D possibly TRBD2 on 6 matching bases. Trimming shortened V by 0 bases and J by 7 bases, and 11 bases separated the two germline ends. There are 13 residues in the CDR3. The germline CDR1 and CDR2 sequences are SGDLS and YYNGEE. The CDR3 nucleotides read TGTGCCAGCAGCGTAGGGGGACTGTCGGAGCAGTACTTC. It specifies CASSVGGLSEQYF.

The J gene is TRBJ2-2, the V gene TRBV9; D is unresolved. The V gene lost 0 bases and the J gene lost 2 bases, with 11 bases spanning the gap. Germline V gene sequence: CDR1 SGDLS, CDR2 YYNGEE. This CDR3 contains 16 residues. In nucleotides, the CDR3 is TGTGCCAGCAGCGTAGCTGGGCAGACAAACACCGGGGAGCTGTTTTTT. This gives the protein CASSVAGQTNTGELFF.

In the case of this clonotype: A single base separates this from a much larger clone, so it may be a read error. In nucleotides, the CDR3 is TGTTCCTCGGACAGGGGGACTAACTATGGCTACACCTTC. Translation: CSSDRGTNYGYTF. This sequence joins TRBV30 and TRBJ1-2, with 10 bases fitting TRBD1. From germline, CDR1 is GTSNPN and CDR2 SVGIG (reference sequence). The CDR3 has 13 amino acids.

V usage is TRBV30 and J usage is TRBJ2-7; a possible D gene is TRBD2 (5 bases). The ends were cut back, 7 bases at V and 0 bases at J, with 13 bases in the middle. Per the germline V gene, CDR1 is GTSNPN and CDR2 is SVGIG (reference sequence). This CDR3 is built from 13 residues. CDR3 sequence reads: CASVGVVSYEQYF. The CDR3, as DNA: TGTGCCTCCGTCGGGGTCGTCTCCTACGAGCAGTACTTC.